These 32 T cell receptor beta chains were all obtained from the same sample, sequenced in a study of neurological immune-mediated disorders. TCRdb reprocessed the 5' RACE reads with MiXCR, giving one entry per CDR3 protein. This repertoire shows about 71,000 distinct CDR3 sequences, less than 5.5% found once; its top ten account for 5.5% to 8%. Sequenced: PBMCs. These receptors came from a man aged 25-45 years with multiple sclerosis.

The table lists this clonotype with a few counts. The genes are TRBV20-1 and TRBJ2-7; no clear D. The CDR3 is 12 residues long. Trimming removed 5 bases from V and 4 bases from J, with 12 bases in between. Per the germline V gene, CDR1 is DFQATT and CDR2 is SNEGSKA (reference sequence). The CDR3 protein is CSAPFQTYEQYF. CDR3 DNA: TGCAGTGCTCCCTTTCAGACTTACGAGCAGTACTTC.

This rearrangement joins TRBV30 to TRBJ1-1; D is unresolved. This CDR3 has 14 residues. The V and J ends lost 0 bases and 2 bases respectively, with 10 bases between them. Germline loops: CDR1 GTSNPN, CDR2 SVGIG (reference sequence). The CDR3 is CAWSVPERNTEAFF. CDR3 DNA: TGTGCCTGGAGTGTACCCGAAAGAAACACTGAAGCTTTCTTT. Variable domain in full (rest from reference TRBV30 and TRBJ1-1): SQTIHQWPATLVQPVGSPLSLECTVEGTSNPNLYWYRQAAGRGLQLLFYSVGIGQISSEVPQNLSASRPQDRQFILSSKKLLLSDSGFYLCAWSVPERNTEAFFGQGTRLTVV.

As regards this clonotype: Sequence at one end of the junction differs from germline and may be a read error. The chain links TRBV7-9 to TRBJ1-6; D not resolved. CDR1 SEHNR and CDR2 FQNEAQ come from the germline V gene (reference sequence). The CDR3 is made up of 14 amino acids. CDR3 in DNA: TGTGCCAGCAGCCTAAGTCAAGGAAATTCACCCCTCAACTTT. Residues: CASSLSQGNSPLNF.

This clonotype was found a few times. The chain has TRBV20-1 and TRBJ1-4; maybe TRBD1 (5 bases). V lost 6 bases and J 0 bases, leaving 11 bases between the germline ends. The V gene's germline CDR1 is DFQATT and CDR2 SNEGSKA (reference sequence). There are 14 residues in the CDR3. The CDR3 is CSAGDRTTNEKLFF. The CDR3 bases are TGCAGTGCGGGGGACCGAACAACTAATGAAAAACTGTTTTTT.

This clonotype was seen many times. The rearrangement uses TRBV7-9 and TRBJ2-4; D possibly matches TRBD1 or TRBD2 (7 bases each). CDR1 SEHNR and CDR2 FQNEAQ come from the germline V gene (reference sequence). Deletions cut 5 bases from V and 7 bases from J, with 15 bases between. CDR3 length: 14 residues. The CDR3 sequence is CASSITGEGNIQYF. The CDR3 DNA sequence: TGTGCCAGCAGCATTACAGGGGAGGGGAACATTCAGTACTTC.

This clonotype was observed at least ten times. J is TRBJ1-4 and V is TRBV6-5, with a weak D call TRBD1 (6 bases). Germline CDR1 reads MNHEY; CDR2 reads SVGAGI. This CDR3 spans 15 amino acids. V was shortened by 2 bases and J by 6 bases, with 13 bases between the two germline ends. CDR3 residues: CASSYRAQGYEKLFF. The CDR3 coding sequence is TGTGCCAGCAGTTACAGAGCTCAGGGGTATGAAAAACTGTTTTTT.

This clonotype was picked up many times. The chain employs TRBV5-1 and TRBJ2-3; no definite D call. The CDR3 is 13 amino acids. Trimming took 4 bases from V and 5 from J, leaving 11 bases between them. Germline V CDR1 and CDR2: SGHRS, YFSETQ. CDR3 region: CASSAKRLDTQYF. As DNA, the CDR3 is TGCGCCAGCAGCGCCAAGCGATTAGATACGCAGTATTTT.

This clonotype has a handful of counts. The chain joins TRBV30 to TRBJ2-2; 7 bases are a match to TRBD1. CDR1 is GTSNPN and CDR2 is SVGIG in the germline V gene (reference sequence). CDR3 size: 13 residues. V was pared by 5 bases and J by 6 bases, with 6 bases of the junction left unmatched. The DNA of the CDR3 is TGTGCCTGGGGGCTCCAGGGGGCCGGGGAGCTGTTTTTT. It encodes CAWGLQGAGELFF.

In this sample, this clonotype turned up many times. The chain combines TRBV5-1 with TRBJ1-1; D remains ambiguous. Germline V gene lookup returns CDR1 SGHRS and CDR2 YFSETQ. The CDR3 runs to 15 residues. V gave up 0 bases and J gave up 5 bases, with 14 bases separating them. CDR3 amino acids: CASSLVVSGGTEAFF. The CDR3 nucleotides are TGCGCCAGCAGCTTGGTGGTGTCAGGAGGAACTGAAGCTTTCTTT. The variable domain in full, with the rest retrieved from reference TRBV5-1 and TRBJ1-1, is KAGVTQTPRYLIKTRGQQVTLSCSPISGHRSVSWYQQTPGQGLQFLFEYFSETQRNKGNFPGRFSGRQFSNSRSEMNVSTLELGDSALYLCASSLVVSGGTEAFFGQGTRLTVV.

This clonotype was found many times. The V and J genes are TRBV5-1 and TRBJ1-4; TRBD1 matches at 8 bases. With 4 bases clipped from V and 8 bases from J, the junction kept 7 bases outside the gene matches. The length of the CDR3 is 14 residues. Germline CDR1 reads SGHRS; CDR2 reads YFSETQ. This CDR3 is CASSAGTGVEKLFF. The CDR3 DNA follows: TGCGCCAGCAGCGCGGGGACAGGAGTGGAAAAACTGTTTTTT.

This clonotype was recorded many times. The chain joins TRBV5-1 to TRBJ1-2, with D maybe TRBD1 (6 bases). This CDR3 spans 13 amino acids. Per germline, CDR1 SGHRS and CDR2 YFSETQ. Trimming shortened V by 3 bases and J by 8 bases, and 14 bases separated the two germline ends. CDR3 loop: CASSSDWGPGYTF. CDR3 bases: TGCGCCAGCAGCTCCGACTGGGGGCCGGGCTACACCTTC. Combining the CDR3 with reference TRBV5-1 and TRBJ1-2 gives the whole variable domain KAGVTQTPRYLIKTRGQQVTLSCSPISGHRSVSWYQQTPGQGLQFLFEYFSETQRNKGNFPGRFSGRQFSNSRSEMNVSTLELGDSALYLCASSSDWGPGYTFGSGTRLTVV.

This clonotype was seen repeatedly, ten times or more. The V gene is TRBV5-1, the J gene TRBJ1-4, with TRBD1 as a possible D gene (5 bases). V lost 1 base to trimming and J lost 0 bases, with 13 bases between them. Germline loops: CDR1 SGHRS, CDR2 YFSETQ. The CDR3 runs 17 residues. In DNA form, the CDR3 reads TGCGCCAGCAGCTTGACAGGACAAACTGCAACTAATGAAAAACTGTTTTTT. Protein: CASSLTGQTATNEKLFF.

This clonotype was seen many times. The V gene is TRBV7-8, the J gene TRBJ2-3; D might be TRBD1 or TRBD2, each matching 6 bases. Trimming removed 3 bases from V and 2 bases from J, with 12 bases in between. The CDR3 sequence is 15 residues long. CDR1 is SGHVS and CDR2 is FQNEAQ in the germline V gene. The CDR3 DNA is TGTGCCAGCAGCTTTAAGGGGGGAATCACAGATACGCAGTATTTT. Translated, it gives CASSFKGGITDTQYF.

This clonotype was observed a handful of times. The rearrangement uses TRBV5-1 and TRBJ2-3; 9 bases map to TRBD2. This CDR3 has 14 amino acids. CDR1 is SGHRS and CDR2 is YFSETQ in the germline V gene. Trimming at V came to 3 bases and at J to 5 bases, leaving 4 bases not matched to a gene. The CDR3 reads CASSSAGGGDTQYF. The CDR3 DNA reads TGCGCCAGCAGCTCGGCGGGGGGGGGAGATACGCAGTATTTT.

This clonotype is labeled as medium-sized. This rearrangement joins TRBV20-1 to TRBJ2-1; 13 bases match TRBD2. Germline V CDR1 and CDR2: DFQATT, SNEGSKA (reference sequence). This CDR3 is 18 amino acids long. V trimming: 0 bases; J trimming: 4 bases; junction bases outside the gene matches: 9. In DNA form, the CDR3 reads TGCAGTGCTAGAGATGGACTAGCGGGGGCTTCTCATTACAATGAGCAGTTCTTC. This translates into CSARDGLAGASHYNEQFF.

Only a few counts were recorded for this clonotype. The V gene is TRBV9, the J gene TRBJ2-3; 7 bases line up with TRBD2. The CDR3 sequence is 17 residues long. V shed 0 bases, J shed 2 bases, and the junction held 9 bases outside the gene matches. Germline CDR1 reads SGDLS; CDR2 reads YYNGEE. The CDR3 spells CASSVAGAGLFTDTQYF. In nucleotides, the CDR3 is TGTGCCAGCAGCGTAGCTGGAGCGGGGCTTTTCACAGATACGCAGTATTTT. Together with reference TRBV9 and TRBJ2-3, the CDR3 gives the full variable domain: DSGVTQTPKHLITATGQRVTLRCSPRSGDLSVYWYQQSLDQGLQFLIQYYNGEERAKGNILERFSAQQFPDLHSELNLSSLELGDSALYFCASSVAGAGLFTDTQYFGPGTRLTVL.

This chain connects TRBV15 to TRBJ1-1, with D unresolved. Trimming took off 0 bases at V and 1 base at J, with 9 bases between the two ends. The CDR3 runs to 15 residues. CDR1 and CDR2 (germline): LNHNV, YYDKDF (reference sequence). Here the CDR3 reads CATSRDLGGNTEAFF. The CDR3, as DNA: TGTGCCACCAGCAGAGATCTGGGCGGGAACACTGAAGCTTTCTTT.

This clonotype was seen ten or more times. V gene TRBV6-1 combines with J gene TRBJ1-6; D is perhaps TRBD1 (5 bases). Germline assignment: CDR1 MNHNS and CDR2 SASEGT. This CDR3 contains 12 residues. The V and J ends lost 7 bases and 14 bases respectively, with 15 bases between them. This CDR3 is CASTTGGEALHF. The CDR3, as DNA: TGTGCCAGCACGACGGGGGGAGAGGCCCTCCACTTT.

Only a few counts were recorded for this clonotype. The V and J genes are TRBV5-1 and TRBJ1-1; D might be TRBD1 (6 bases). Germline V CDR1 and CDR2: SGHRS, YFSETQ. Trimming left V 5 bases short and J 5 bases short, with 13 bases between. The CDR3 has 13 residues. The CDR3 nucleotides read TGCGCCAGCAGTAAGAACCAGGGGACTGAAGCTTTCTTT. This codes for CASSKNQGTEAFF. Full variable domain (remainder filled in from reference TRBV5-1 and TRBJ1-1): KAGVTQTPRYLIKTRGQQVTLSCSPISGHRSVSWYQQTPGQGLQFLFEYFSETQRNKGNFPGRFSGRQFSNSRSEMNVSTLELGDSALYLCASSKNQGTEAFFGQGTRLTVV.

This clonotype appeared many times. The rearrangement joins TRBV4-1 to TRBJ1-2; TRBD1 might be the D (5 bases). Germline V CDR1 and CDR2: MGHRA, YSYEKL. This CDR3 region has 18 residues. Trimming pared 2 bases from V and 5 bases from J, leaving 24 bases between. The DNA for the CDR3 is TGCGCCAGCAGCCAATCCCCCGGGTCCACCACAGGACTATATGGCTACACCTTC. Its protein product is CASSQSPGSTTGLYGYTF.

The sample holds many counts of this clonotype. CDR3 region: CASSLGGTKNEKLFF. DNA of the CDR3: TGCGCCAGCAGCTTGGGCGGGACAAAGAATGAAAAACTGTTTTTT. This chain connects TRBV5-1 to TRBJ1-4, with D perhaps TRBD1 (6 bases). V lost 0 bases, J lost 5 bases, and 11 bases lay in between. The CDR3 covers 15 residues. Germline lookup yields CDR1 SGHRS and CDR2 YFSETQ.

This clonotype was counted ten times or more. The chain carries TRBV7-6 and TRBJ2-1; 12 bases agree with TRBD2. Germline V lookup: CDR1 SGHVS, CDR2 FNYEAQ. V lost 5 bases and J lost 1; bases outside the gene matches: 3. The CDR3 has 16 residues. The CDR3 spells CASSHGLAGSYNEQFF. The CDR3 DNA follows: TGTGCCAGCAGCCACGGACTAGCGGGGTCCTACAATGAGCAGTTCTTC.

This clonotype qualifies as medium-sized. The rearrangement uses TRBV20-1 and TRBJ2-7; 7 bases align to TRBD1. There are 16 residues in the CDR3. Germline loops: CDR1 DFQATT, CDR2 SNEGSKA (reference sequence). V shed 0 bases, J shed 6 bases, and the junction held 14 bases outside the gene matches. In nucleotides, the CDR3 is TGCAGTGCTAGAGATACCCGCGGACAGGTGGGCCTCGAGCAGTACTTC. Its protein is CSARDTRGQVGLEQYF.

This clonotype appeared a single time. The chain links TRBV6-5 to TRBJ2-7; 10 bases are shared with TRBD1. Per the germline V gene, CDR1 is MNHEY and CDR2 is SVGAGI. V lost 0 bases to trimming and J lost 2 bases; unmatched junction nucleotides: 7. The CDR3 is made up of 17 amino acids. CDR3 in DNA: TGTGCCAGCAGTTACTCGATCGTTGGGACAGGGGCCTACGAGCAGTACTTC. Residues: CASSYSIVGTGAYEQYF.

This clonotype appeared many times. The CDR3 protein is CASSNSGGGSTGELFF. CDR3 DNA: TGTGCCAGCAGCAATAGCGGGGGGGGAAGCACCGGGGAGCTGTTTTTT. The V and J genes are TRBV7-2 and TRBJ2-2; 11 bases agree with TRBD2. This CDR3 has 16 residues. Germline V gene data show CDR1 as SGHTA and CDR2 as FQGNSA. Trimming at V came to 5 bases and at J to 4 bases, leaving 6 bases not matched to a gene.

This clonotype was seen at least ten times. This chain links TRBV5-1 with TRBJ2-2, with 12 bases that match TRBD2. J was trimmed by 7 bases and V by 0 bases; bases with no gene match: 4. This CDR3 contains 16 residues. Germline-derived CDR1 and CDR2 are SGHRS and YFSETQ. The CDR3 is CASSLGLAGDHGELFF. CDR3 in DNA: TGCGCCAGCAGCTTGGGACTAGCGGGGGACCACGGGGAGCTGTTTTTT.

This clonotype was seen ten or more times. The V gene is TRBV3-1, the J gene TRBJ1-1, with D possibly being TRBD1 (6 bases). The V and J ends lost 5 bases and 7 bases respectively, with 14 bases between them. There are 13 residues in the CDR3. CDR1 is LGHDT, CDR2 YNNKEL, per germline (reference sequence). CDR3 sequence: CASSSRGPGEAFF. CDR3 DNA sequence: TGTGCCAGCAGCTCCCGGGGGCCGGGTGAAGCTTTCTTT.

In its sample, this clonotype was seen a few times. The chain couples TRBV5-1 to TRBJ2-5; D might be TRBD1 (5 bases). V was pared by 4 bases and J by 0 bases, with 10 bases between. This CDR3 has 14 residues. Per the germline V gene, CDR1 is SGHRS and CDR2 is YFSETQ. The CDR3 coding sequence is TGCGCCAGCAGCGGGGCATCGTACCAAGAGACCCAGTACTTC. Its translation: CASSGASYQETQYF.

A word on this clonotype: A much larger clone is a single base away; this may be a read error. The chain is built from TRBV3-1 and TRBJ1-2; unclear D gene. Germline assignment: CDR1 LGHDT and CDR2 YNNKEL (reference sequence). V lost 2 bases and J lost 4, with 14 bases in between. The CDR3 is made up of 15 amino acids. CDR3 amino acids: CASSQRAFWGYGYTF. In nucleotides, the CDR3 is TGTGCCAGCAGCCAAAGGGCCTTTTGGGGCTATGGCTACACCTTC.

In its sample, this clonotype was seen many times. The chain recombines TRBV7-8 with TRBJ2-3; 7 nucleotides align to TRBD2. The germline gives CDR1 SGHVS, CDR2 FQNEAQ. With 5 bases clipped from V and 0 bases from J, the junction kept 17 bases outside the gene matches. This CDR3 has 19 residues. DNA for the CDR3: TGTGCCAGCAGCCGTAGCCGGGGGAGGGGATTTTCTAGCACAGATACGCAGTATTTT. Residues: CASSRSRGRGFSSTDTQYF.

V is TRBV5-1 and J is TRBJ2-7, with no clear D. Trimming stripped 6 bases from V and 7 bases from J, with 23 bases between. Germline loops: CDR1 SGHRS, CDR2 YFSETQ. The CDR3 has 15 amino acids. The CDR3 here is CASTPDPERAVEQYF. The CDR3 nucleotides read TGCGCCAGCACCCCTGACCCGGAAAGGGCGGTGGAGCAGTACTTC. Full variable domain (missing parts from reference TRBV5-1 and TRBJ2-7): KAGVTQTPRYLIKTRGQQVTLSCSPISGHRSVSWYQQTPGQGLQFLFEYFSETQRNKGNFPGRFSGRQFSNSRSEMNVSTLELGDSALYLCASTPDPERAVEQYFGPGTRLTVT.

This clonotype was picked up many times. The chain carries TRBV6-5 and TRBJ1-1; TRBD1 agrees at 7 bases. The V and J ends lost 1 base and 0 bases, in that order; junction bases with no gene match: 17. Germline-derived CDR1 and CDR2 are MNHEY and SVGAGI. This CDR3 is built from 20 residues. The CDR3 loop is CASSYYEVGARQGVNTEAFF. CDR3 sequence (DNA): TGTGCCAGCAGTTACTACGAGGTCGGGGCCAGACAGGGTGTGAACACTGAAGCTTTCTTT.